This paragraph covers one T cell receptor (beta chain) sequence. This CDR3 spans 13 amino acids. The V end was cut by 5 bases, the J end by 7 bases, with 14 bases between. CDR1 is MGHDK, CDR2 SYGVNS, per germline. The data were obtained in a study of blood T cell repertoires in COVID-19. About the study: Sample material is recorded as cDNA or gDNA derived from T cells, B-cell-depleted T cells, or PBMCs.

Clones were sequenced by immunoSEQ multiplex PCR, and TCRdb holds only the in-frame ones, with some missing. The sample has some 54,000 clones, more than 90% seen once. The chain couples TRBV25-1 to TRBJ1-2; unclear D gene. The source of this sequence is a man between 60 and 75 years old with acute or convalescent COVID-19. The sample was peripheral blood. For the CDR3, the DNA is TGTGCCAGCAGTCGTCGGGGAGGATCTGGCTACACCTTC. It translates to CASSRRGGSGYTF.